This T cell receptor (beta chain) was recovered during a study of T-cell memory formation after mild COVID-19. Background on the study: Clusters were largely donor specific.

Germline V gene sequence: CDR1 SGHRS, CDR2 YFSETQ. The CDR3 extends over 13 amino acids. After removal of 4 bases from V and 2 bases from J, the junction contained 2 bases not matched to a gene. Findings of the study overall: The appearance of some responding clones in pre-infection memory suggested that cross-reactive memory joined. Largely, contracting CD4+ clones fell within CM and EM, and contracting CD8+ clones within EMRA.

This clonotype counts as medium-sized (0.01 to 0.1%). Its antigen remains unknown. TCRdb recomputed calls from the 5' RACE reads with MiXCR, one row per CDR3 protein. The sample includes roughly 400,000 distinct CDR3 sequences, about a sixth of them seen just once. This receptor was taken from a man aged 18 to 29 who had mild COVID-19 (a few samples of this study predate the infection). Cell type and time point are not known. Sequenced sample: PBMCs or a T cell subset sorted from them (not recorded which). V and J are TRBV5-1 and TRBJ2-5; 7 bases align to TRBD1. CDR3 in amino acids: CASSGTAQETQYF. Here the CDR3 DNA reads TGCGCCAGCAGCGGGACAGCGCAAGAGACCCAGTACTTC.